One and the same sample provided the 14 T cell receptor beta chains below, sequenced in a study of regulatory T cells in long-lasting Graves disease. Time point in this sample: newly diagnosed GD, antithyroid drugs for less than 3 months. RNA extracted from PBMCs served as the sequencing template. Libraries of TCR beta came from iRepertoire HTBI primers plus Arm-PCR of CDR3 regions. One entry per CDR3 protein results from TCRdb running MiXCR on the multiplex PCR reads. The sample yields around 420,000 distinct CDR3 sequences, around 15% seen once. This sample comprised peripheral blood mononuclear cells (PBMCs), obtained at new diagnosis, from a patient treated with antithyroid drugs. The receptors shown here come from a female donor with Graves disease.

This clonotype was observed at least ten times. CDR3 residues: CASTGTAGDTQYF. The CDR3 region has the DNA TGCGCCAGCACGGGGACAGCGGGAGATACGCAGTATTTT. The rearrangement joins TRBV5-1 to TRBJ2-3, with a tentative D call TRBD1 (7 bases). The V end lost 6 bases, the J end lost 5 bases, and 13 bases lay between the germline ends. This CDR3 comprises 13 residues. From germline, CDR1 is SGHRS and CDR2 YFSETQ.

The sample holds many counts of this clonotype. The rearrangement joins TRBV20-1 to TRBJ1-1; D is ambiguous. The CDR3 length is 13 residues. The V end was cut by 1 base, the J end by 1 base, with 7 bases between. CDR1 and CDR2 (germline): DFQATT, SNEGSKA (reference sequence). The CDR3 nucleotides are TGCAGTGCTAGAGTTCGAACGAACACTGAAGCTTTCTTT. It yields the protein CSARVRTNTEAFF.

This clonotype was seen a handful of times. The CDR3 protein is CASSQDRAGELFF. In nucleotides, the CDR3 is TGCGCCAGCAGCCAAGACAGGGCCGGGGAGCTGTTTTTT. The chain joins TRBV4-1 to TRBJ2-2, with a weak D call TRBD1 (5 bases). This CDR3 is 13 amino acids long. CDR1 MGHRA and CDR2 YSYEKL come from the germline V gene. Trimming took off 0 bases at V and 6 bases at J, with 5 bases between the two ends.

Regarding this clonotype: At one boundary the junction diverges from the germline segment, which might be a read error. The chain recombines TRBV9 with TRBJ1-1, with a tentative D call TRBD1 (6 bases). CDR3 length: 14 amino acids. CDR1 SGDLS and CDR2 YYNGEE come from the germline V gene. The CDR3 DNA is TGTGCCGGCAGCGCGACAGGTCTTAACACTGAAGCTTTCTTT. Translated: CAGSATGLNTEAFF.

This clonotype showed up many times. The CDR3 protein is CSARDWGQGGVAFF. CDR3 DNA sequence: TGCAGTGCTAGAGACTGGGGACAGGGCGGAGTAGCTTTCTTT. V usage is TRBV20-1 and J usage is TRBJ1-1; TRBD1 matches 9 bases. This CDR3 is 14 amino acids long. Germline CDR1 reads DFQATT; CDR2 reads SNEGSKA (reference sequence). The V segment lost 0 bases and the J segment 10 bases; nucleotides outside the gene matches: 9.

This chain connects TRBV2 to TRBJ2-1, with 11 bases fitting TRBD1. The J call may be incorrect, as the DNA end agrees better with TRBJ2-5. This CDR3 has 15 residues. The germline V gene encodes CDR1 SNHLY and CDR2 FYNNEI. DNA of the CDR3: TGTGCCAGCTATAGTCGGACAGGGGGCCGAGAGACCCAGTACTTC. This gives the protein CASYSRTGGRETQYF.

Comment on this clonotype: The junction does not match germline at one end; this may be a read error. The V call is TRBV7-9, the J call TRBJ1-4, with D possibly TRBD1 on 5 matching bases. The CDR3 sequence is 12 residues long. Germline loops: CDR1 SEHNR, CDR2 FQNEAQ (reference sequence). Here the CDR3 DNA reads TGTGCCAGCAGCCCCGGGACTGAAAAACTGTATTTT. Translation: CASSPGTEKLYF.

This clonotype was detected many times. This chain connects TRBV6-1 to TRBJ2-4; 9 bases match TRBD1. Germline CDR1 and CDR2: MNHNS and SASEGT. J lost 6 bases, V lost 4 bases, and 7 bases had no gene match. CDR3 length: 15 amino acids. The CDR3 is CASSAIGTGINIQYF. CDR3 nucleotides: TGTGCCAGCAGTGCAATAGGGACAGGGATAAACATTCAGTACTTC.

The chain combines TRBV24-1 with TRBJ1-2, with D possibly TRBD1 on 6 matching bases. This CDR3 contains 14 residues. The V gene's germline CDR1 is KGHDR and CDR2 SFDVKD. The V end lost 4 bases, the J end lost 4 bases, and 12 bases lay between the germline ends. Written as DNA, the CDR3 is TGTGCCACCAGTGAGCCGGGACAAGGCTATGGCTACACCTTC. It is translated as CATSEPGQGYGYTF.

This clonotype was recorded many times. The V call is TRBV27, the J call TRBJ2-7, with TRBD2 matching over 11 bases. Germline V gene sequence: CDR1 MNHEY, CDR2 SMNVEV (reference sequence). The CDR3 runs to 15 residues. V gave up 0 bases and J gave up 6 bases; unmatched junction bases: 4. The CDR3 DNA sequence: TGTGCCAGCAGTTTATCTACTAGCGGGAGAGGCGAGCAGTACTTC. Its translation is CASSLSTSGRGEQYF.

This clonotype was seen repeatedly, ten times or more. Here the CDR3 DNA reads TGTGCCAGCAGCCTGGGACTAGCGGGAGCCACAGATACGCAGTATTTT. As protein: CASSLGLAGATDTQYF. The chain links TRBV7-9 to TRBJ2-3, with 14 bases that match TRBD2. The V gene's germline CDR1 is SEHNR and CDR2 FQNEAQ (reference sequence). The CDR3 runs 16 residues. V gave up 5 bases and J gave up 2 bases; unmatched junction bases: 3. Combining the CDR3 with reference TRBV7-9 and TRBJ2-3 gives the whole variable domain DTGVSQNPRHKITKRGQNVTFRCDPISEHNRLYWYRQTLGQGPEFLTYFQNEAQLEKSRLLSDRFSAERPKGSFSTLEIQRTEQGDSAMYLCASSLGLAGATDTQYFGPGTRLTVL.

In its sample, this clonotype was seen a few times. The chain is built from TRBV20-1 and TRBJ2-2; D call uncertain. This CDR3 comprises 12 residues. CDR1 DFQATT and CDR2 SNEGSKA come from the germline V gene (reference sequence). Trimming shortened V by 1 base and J by 5 bases, and 5 bases separated the two germline ends. The CDR3 spells CSARGATGELFF. The CDR3 coding sequence is TGCAGTGCTAGAGGGGCTACCGGGGAGCTGTTTTTT.

The gene calls are TRBV27 and TRBJ2-2; D might be TRBD1 (6 bases). Germline assignment: CDR1 MNHEY and CDR2 SMNVEV (reference sequence). This CDR3 region has 15 residues. With 4 bases removed from V and 0 bases from J, the gap between germline ends came to 9 bases. In DNA form, the CDR3 reads TGTGCCAGCAGTTGGGGGACATCGAACACCGGGGAGCTGTTTTTT. This translates into CASSWGTSNTGELFF.

J is TRBJ1-1 and V is TRBV13; D might be TRBD1 (5 bases). The germline V gene has CDR1 PRHDT and CDR2 FYEKMQ (reference sequence). Trimming cost V 0 bases and J 4 bases, with 12 bases left between them. The CDR3 spans 15 residues. In DNA form, the CDR3 reads TGTGCCAGCAGCTTAGGGGGGGTGAGTGGCACTGAAGCTTTCTTT. Translation gives CASSLGGVSGTEAFF.